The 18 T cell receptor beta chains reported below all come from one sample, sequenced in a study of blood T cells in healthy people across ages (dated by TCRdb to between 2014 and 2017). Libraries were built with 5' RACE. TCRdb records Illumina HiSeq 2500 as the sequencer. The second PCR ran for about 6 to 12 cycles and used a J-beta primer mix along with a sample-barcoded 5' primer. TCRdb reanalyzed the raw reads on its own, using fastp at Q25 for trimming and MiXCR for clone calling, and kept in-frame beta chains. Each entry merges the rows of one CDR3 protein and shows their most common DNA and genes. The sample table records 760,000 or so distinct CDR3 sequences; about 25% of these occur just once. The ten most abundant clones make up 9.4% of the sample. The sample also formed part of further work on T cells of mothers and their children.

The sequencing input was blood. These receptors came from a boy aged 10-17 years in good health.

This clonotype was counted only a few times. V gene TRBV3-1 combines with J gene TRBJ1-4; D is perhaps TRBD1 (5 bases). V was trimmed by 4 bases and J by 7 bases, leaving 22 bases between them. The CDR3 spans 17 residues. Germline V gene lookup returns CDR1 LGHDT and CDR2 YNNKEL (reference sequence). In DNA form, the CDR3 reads TGTGCCAGCAGCCTTCCTGGGTTACGCGGAACAGGTGAAAAACTGTTTTTT. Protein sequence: CASSLPGLRGTGEKLFF.

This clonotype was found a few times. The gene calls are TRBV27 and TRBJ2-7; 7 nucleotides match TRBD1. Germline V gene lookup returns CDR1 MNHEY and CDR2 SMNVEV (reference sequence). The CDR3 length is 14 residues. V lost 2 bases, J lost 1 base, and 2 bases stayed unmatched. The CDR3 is CASSLQGDSYEQYF. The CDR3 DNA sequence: TGTGCCAGCAGTTTACAGGGGGATTCCTACGAGCAGTACTTC.

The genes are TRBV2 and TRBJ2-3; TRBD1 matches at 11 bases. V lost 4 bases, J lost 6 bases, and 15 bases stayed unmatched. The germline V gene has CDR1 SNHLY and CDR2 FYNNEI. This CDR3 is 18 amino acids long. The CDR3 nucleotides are TGTGCCAGCAGTGGGGTCTTCGGGGACAGGGGGTTCACGGATACGCAGTATTTT. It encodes CASSGVFGDRGFTDTQYF.

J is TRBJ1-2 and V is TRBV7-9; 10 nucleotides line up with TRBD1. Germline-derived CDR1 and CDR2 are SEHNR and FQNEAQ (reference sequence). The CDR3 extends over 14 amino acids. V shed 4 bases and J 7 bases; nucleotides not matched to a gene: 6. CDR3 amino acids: CASSCPGQGCGYTF. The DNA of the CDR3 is TGTGCCAGCAGCTGCCCGGGACAGGGGTGTGGCTACACCTTC.

In DNA, the CDR3 is TGTGCCAGCAGTTTACGGGGACTCCAGCAGTTCTTC. Translated: CASSLRGLQQFF. The chain uses TRBV28 and TRBJ2-1; D is possibly TRBD2 (6 bases). In germline, CDR1 is MDHEN, CDR2 SYDVKM. The V end lost 2 bases, the J end lost 11 bases, and 10 bases lay between the germline ends. This CDR3 spans 12 amino acids.

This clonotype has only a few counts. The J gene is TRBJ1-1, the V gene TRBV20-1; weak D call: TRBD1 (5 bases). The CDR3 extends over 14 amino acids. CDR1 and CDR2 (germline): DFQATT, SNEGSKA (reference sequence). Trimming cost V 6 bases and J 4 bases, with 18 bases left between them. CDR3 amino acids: CSAQGRAASTEAFF. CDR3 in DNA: TGCAGTGCCCAGGGTAGGGCCGCATCCACTGAAGCTTTCTTT.

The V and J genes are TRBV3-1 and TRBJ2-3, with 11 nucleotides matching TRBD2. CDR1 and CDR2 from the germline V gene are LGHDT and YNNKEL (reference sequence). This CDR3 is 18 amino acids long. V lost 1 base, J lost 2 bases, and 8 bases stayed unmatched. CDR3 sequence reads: CASSQGFLAGGSTDTQYF. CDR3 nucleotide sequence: TGTGCCAGCAGCCAAGGGTTCCTAGCGGGGGGATCCACAGATACGCAGTATTTT.

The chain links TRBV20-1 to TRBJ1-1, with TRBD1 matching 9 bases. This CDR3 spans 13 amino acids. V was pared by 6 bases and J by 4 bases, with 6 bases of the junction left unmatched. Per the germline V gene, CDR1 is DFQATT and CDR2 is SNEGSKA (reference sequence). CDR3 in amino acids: CSAQQGAGTEAFF. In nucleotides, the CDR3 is TGCAGTGCGCAACAGGGGGCCGGCACTGAAGCTTTCTTT.

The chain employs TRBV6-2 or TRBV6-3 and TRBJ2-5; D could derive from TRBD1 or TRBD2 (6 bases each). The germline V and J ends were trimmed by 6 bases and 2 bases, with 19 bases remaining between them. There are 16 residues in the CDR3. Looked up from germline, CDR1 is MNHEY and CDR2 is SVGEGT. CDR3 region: CASRPDGGRRQETQYF. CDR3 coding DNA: TGTGCCAGCAGACCGGATGGGGGGCGCCGTCAAGAGACCCAGTACTTC.

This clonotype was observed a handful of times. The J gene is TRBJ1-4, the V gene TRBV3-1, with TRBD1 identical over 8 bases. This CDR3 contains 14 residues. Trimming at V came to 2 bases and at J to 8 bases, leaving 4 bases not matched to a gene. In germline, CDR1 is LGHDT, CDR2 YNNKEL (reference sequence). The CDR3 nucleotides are TGTGCCAGCAGCCAATTACAGGGGGGCGAAAAACTGTTTTTT. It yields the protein CASSQLQGGEKLFF.

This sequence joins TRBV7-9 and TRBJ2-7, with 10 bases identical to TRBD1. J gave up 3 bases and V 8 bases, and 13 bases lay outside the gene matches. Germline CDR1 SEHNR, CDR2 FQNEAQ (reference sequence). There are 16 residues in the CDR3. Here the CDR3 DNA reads TGTGCCAGCGTGAAGCGACAGGGGGCTTCATTCTACGAGCAGTACTTC. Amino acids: CASVKRQGASFYEQYF.

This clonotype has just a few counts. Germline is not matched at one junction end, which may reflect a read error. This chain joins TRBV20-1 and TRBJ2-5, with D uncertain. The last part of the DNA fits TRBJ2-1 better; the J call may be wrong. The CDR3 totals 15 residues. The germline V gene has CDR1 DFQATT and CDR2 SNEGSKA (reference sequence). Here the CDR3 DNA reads TGCAGTCCTAGAGGACCGACCACCCCTTACAATGAGCAGTTCTTC. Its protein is CSPRGPTTPYNEQFF.

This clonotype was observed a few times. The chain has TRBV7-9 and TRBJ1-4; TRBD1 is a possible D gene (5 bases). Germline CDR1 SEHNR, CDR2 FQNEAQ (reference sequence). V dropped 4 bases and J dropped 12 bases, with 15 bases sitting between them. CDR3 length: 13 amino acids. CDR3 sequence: CASSSFGAAELFF. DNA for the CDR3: TGTGCCAGCAGCTCGTTTGGGGCGGCCGAACTGTTTTTT.

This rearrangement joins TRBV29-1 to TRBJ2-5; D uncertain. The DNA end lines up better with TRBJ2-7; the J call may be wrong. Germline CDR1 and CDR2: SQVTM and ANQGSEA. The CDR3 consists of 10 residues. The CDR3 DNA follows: TGCAGCGTAATCTTCGGCGAGCAGTACTTC. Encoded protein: CSVIFGEQYF.

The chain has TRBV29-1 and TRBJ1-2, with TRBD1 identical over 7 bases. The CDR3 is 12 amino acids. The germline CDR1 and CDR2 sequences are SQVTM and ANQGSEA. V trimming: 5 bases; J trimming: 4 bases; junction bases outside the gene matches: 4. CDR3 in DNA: TGCAGCGTTTTAAGACAGGGCTATGGCTACACCTTC. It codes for CSVLRQGYGYTF.

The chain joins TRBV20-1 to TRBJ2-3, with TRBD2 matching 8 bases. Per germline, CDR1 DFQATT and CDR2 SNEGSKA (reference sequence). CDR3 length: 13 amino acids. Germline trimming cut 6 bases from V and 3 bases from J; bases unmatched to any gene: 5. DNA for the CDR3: TGCAGTGCCCGGACTAGCATTACAGATACGCAGTATTTT. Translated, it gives CSARTSITDTQYF.

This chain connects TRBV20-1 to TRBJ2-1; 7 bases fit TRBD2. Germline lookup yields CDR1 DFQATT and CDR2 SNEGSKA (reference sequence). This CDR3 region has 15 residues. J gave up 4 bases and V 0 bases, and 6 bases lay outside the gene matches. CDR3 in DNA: TGCAGTGCTAGAGAGGGAGCGGGAAATTACAATGAGCAGTTCTTC. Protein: CSAREGAGNYNEQFF.

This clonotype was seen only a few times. CDR3 in DNA: TGTGCCAGCAGTGAAAGGCAGGGCCTAAATTCACCCCTCCACTTT. This encodes CASSERQGLNSPLHF. J is TRBJ1-6 and V is TRBV6-1; a weak D match, TRBD1 (5 bases). Trimming shortened V by 2 bases and J by 7 bases, and 12 bases separated the two germline ends. The CDR3 contains 15 residues. Germline CDR1 reads MNHNS; CDR2 reads SASEGT.